This T cell receptor (beta chain) originates from a study of blood T cell repertoires in COVID-19 (dated by TCRdb to the early 2020s). With regard to the full study: Samples covering the acute and convalescent phases of COVID-19 were provided by collaborators in the United States, Italy and Spain. The sample metadata nearly always contained a de-identified subject ID, COVID-19 status, age in years and sex. The repertoires were released in a freely available public database meant as a resource for research on the immune response to SARS-CoV-2. The samples were drawn from two sources: the first 160 participants of the ongoing ImmuneRACE study, and some 1,300 subjects contributed by 6 global collaborators. Where available, HLA class I and class II types were taken from metadata supplied by the sample provider and were not determined by assay-based typing. The dataset comprised deeply sampled blood TCRbeta repertoires from subjects exposed to, actively infected with, or recovered from COVID-19. The prospective study material was composed of cDNA or gDNA derived from T cells, B-cell-depleted T cells, or PBMCs. General findings and caveats noted by the study authors: The quantity of clinical and demographic metadata differed by source and by participant and was supplied without curation.

Germline trimming: 5 bases from V, 11 bases from J; junction bases outside gene matches: 2. The CDR3 sequence holds 10 residues, the cysteine and phenylalanine included. Only the CDR3 region is kept as DNA, spanning 30 bases read in frame from base 1. The germline V gene encodes CDR1 SSHAT and CDR2 FNYEAQ (reference sequence). This clone was detected a few times. Its antigen specificity is not known. Per-base qualities were not stored, and no clone one base away is much larger. TCRbeta CDR3 regions were amplified from genomic DNA by means of the immunoSEQ Assay, a bias-controlled multiplex PCR. In the source study's methods: The number of nucleated cells in each sample was estimated by amplification of reference gene primers within the assay. Sequence reads were collapsed and filtered to measure the absolute abundance of every unique TCRbeta CDR3 rearrangement. For each sample, productive Simpson clonality was calculated by taking the square root of Simpson's diversity index across productive rearrangements. This immuneACCESS table, as held by TCRdb, lists in-frame sequences with V and J called but not all clones. Of the missing ones, under half trace to an unresolved V gene in checked studies; the others have no known cause. D and trimming were read from the DNA, whereas the V and J calls and clone size are those reported in that table. The sample includes fewer than 300,000 clones, with 80% to 85% observed a single time. About a sixth of the sample lies in the top ten.

At one collaborating source in Seattle, patients were enrolled during active infection and were followed longitudinally through the course of disease. Collaborating institutions collected whole blood in K2EDTA tubes following their own protocols. Collaborator samples were shipped for TCRbeta analysis as frozen whole blood, isolated PBMCs, or DNA extracted from either sample type. Sample: peripheral blood. In this chain, TRBV7-7 is recombined with TRBJ1-1, with 7 bases aligning to TRBD1. The TCR was taken from a person aged 70 to 85 with COVID-19, enrolled during active disease. The CDR3 in this case is CASSDRVAFF. The sequenced DNA: TGTGCCAGCAGCGACAGGGTTGCTTTCTTT.